A selection of T cell receptor beta chains follows, all from one sample in a study of cytomegalovirus exposure and HLA in healthy donors. TCRdb keeps only in-frame clones here, not all; method: immunoSEQ multiplex PCR. In the table there are around 120,000 clones, approximately 91% of which are singletons. Sequences were obtained from PBMCs. Receptors were obtained from a man between 18 and 35 years old in good health and CMV-seropositive. Both conserved end residues are part of each CDR3. The D gene is left open where the match is weak. Not all rows give a size; the values are once, few, many and, for expanded clones, a class.

clone_size,j_call,v_call,d_call,cdr3_aa,cdr3_nt
.,TRBJ2-1,TRBV19,TRBD1,CASRWARGQGRNNEQFF,TGTGCCAGTAGATGGGCTAGGGGACAGGGGAGAAACAATGAGCAGTTCTTC
.,TRBJ1-2,TRBV7-9,.,CASSFSTHRVGTF,TGTGCCAGCAGCTTCTCGACCCACAGGGTCGGCACCTTC
.,TRBJ1-5,TRBV4-1,.,CASSQEGTGSKPQHF,TGCGCCAGCAGCCAAGAAGGCACAGGGAGTAAGCCCCAGCATTTT
.,TRBJ1-5,TRBV10-2,TRBD1,CASSPDRENQPQHF,TGCGCCAGCAGTCCGGACAGGGAGAATCAGCCCCAGCATTTT
.,TRBJ1-4,TRBV10-3,.,CAISESRQPTNEKLFF,TGTGCCATCAGTGAGTCGAGACAGCCAACTAATGAAAAACTGTTTTTT
.,TRBJ2-3,TRBV5-6,.,CASSHKWGGPTDTQYF,TGTGCCAGCAGCCATAAGTGGGGGGGCCCCACAGATACGCAGTATTTT
once,TRBJ2-7,TRBV7-9,TRBD1,CASSPRDRDYEQYF,TGTGCCAGCAGCCCCCGGGACAGGGACTACGAGCAGTACTTC
.,TRBJ2-1,TRBV11-3,TRBD2,CASSLGTSGYNEQFF,TGTGCCAGCAGCTTAGGGACTAGCGGCTACAATGAGCAGTTCTTC
.,TRBJ1-6,TRBV7-9,.,CASTPLGGLNSPLHF,TGTGCCAGCACCCCCCTCGGAGGGCTTAATTCACCCCTCCACTTT
.,TRBJ2-1,TRBV7-9,TRBD1,CASSLDVTGGFYNEQFF,TGTGCCAGCAGCTTGGATGTAACAGGGGGATTTTACAATGAGCAGTTCTTC
.,TRBJ1-2,TRBV6-5,.,CASRRSGSHNYGYTF,TGTGCCAGCAGGAGGTCCGGGAGCCATAACTATGGCTACACCTTC
.,TRBJ2-7,TRBV19,TRBD1,CASRPTGGGSFYEQYF,TGTGCCAGTAGGCCGACAGGGGGAGGGTCCTTTTACGAGCAGTACTTC
.,TRBJ1-2,TRBV10-3,.,CAISRQENYGYTF,TGTGCCATCAGCCGACAGGAGAACTATGGCTACACCTTC
.,TRBJ2-2,TRBV4-3,.,CASSHSAGELFF,TGCGCCAGCAGCCATTCAGCCGGGGAGCTGTTTTTT
.,TRBJ2-7,TRBV4-1,TRBD2,CASSQLTRGGMYEQYF,TGCGCCAGCAGCCAATTAACGCGGGGGGGCATGTACGAGCAGTACTTC
.,TRBJ1-2,TRBV10-3,.,CAISTNHRAEFNYGYTF,TGTGCCATCAGTACAAATCACAGAGCAGAGTTTAACTATGGCTACACCTTC
.,TRBJ2-1,TRBV7-8,.,CASSPGLSNEQFF,TGTGCCAGCAGCCCGGGACTTTCGAATGAGCAGTTCTTC
.,TRBJ2-6,TRBV5-4,TRBD1,CASSQTGAGANVLTF,TGTGCCAGCAGCCAAACAGGGGCCGGAGCCAACGTCCTGACTTTC
.,TRBJ1-2,TRBV6-1,TRBD1,CASSGQGVYGYTF,TGTGCCAGCAGTGGACAGGGTGTCTATGGCTACACCTTC
once,TRBJ1-6,TRBV7-2,.,CASSFTGQYNSPLHF,TGTGCCAGCAGCTTTACAGGGCAATATAATTCACCCCTCCACTTT
.,TRBJ2-5,TRBV19,.,CASSPRAQETQYF,TGTGCCAGTAGTCCCAGGGCCCAAGAGACCCAGTACTTC
.,TRBJ2-1,TRBV6-1,.,CASSEDRARPSYNEQFF,TGTGCCAGCAGTGAAGACAGGGCAAGGCCCTCCTACAATGAGCAGTTCTTC
.,TRBJ2-3,TRBV5-1,.,CASSLGGADSTDTQYF,TGCGCCAGCAGCTTGGGGGGCGCTGACAGCACAGATACGCAGTATTTT
.,TRBJ1-5,TRBV2,TRBD1,CASSGDSTLRNQPQHF,TGTGCCAGCAGCGGGGACAGCACCTTGCGGAATCAGCCCCAGCATTTT
once,TRBJ1-1,TRBV30,.,CAWSLAGEAFF,TGTGCCTGGAGTTTGGCAGGTGAAGCTTTCTTT
.,TRBJ2-5,TRBV9,TRBD2,CASSVGASGTLGETQYF,TGTGCCAGCAGCGTAGGGGCTAGCGGTACATTGGGAGAGACCCAGTACTTC
.,TRBJ2-1,TRBV11-3,TRBD1,CASSPDRGNEQFF,TGTGCCAGCAGCCCGGACAGGGGCAATGAGCAGTTCTTC
.,TRBJ1-1,TRBV11-3,.,CASSLEGDTEAFF,TGTGCCAGCAGCTTAGAGGGAGACACTGAAGCTTTCTTT
.,TRBJ1-5,TRBV2,TRBD1,CASSTDRGHQPQHF,TGTGCCAGCAGTACGGACAGGGGACATCAGCCCCAGCATTTT
.,TRBJ2-6,TRBV10-1,.,CASSSRGSGANVLTF,TGCGCCAGCAGTTCTAGGGGTTCTGGGGCCAACGTCCTGACTTTC
few,TRBJ2-2,TRBV7-7,TRBD2,CASSMGLAIGELFF,TGTGCCAGCAGCATGGGACTAGCGATCGGGGAGCTGTTTTTT
.,TRBJ2-3,TRBV5-1,TRBD1,CASSARDSMSTDTQYF,TGCGCCAGCAGCGCCCGGGACAGTATGAGCACAGATACGCAGTATTTT
.,TRBJ1-6,TRBV5-1,.,CASREGVDSPLHF,TGCGCCAGCAGGGAGGGAGTCGATTCACCCCTCCACTTT
.,TRBJ1-1,TRBV5-6,.,CASSLGRTEAFF,TGTGCCAGCAGCTTGGGGAGGACTGAAGCTTTCTTT
.,TRBJ1-6,TRBV7-2,TRBD1,CASSHRTGSSPLHF,TGTGCCAGCAGCCACCGGACAGGGAGTTCACCCCTCCACTTT
.,TRBJ1-2,TRBV27,.,CASSRGPLNYGYTF,TGTGCCAGCAGTAGAGGGCCGTTAAACTATGGCTACACCTTC
.,TRBJ2-2,TRBV2,.,CASMTTEYTGELFF,TGTGCCAGCATGACAACAGAATACACCGGGGAGCTGTTTTTT
.,TRBJ2-1,TRBV15,.,CATWPGSSYNEQFF,TGTGCCACGTGGCCGGGGAGCTCCTACAATGAGCAGTTCTTC
.,TRBJ1-1,TRBV11-1,.,CASSIRDNTEAFF,TGTGCCAGCAGCATACGGGATAACACTGAAGCTTTCTTT
few,TRBJ2-7,TRBV5-1,TRBD1,CASSLPPSPTGDYEQYF,TGCGCCAGCAGCTTGCCGCCAAGCCCCACAGGGGATTACGAGCAGTACTTC
.,TRBJ2-3,TRBV23-1,.,CASSQSGSKTRTDTQYF,TGCGCCAGCAGTCAATCGGGCAGCAAAACTCGCACAGATACGCAGTATTTT
.,TRBJ2-7,TRBV13,.,CASSLIPAGSHYEQYF,TGTGCCAGCAGCTTAATCCCCGCCGGGTCCCACTACGAGCAGTACTTC